This T cell receptor (beta chain) emerged from a study of spatial heterogeneity in lung cancer (dated by TCRdb to about 2019). Study-level background: The donors were 65 to 90 patients from the lung TRACERx cohort who had early-stage, untreated non-small cell lung cancer. Follow-up PBMC samples were sequenced whenever available, with a median time to follow-up of around 24 months after resection. Beta-chain transcripts were consistently detected in greater numbers than alpha-chain transcripts, which likely reflected higher beta-chain transcript abundance. In the raw uncorrected reads, each unique combination of TCR and UMI appeared more than ten times on average. In non-small cell lung cancer, the study made a quantitative comparison of TCR alpha and beta repertoires among multiple tumor regions, matched nontumor lung and blood. Nonsynonymous mutation counts, determined by whole-exome sequencing of tumor tissue, were related to TCR repertoire features. Both alpha and beta chains were TCR-sequenced in samples taken at surgery, namely 220 tumor regions, more than 62 matched nontumor lung samples and about 52 PBMC samples. Results and caveats for the whole study, not just this receptor: Only around 15 patients were included in comparisons of baseline and follow-up blood repertoires. Ubiquitous expanded tumor TCRs showed up in blood more often at tumor resection than at routine follow-up. Additional single-cell paired TCR alpha and beta sequencing was considered necessary to confirm, at a functional level, the hypothesis that regional TCRs recognize regional mutations.

The sample holds many counts of this clonotype. What antigen it recognizes has not been identified. Qualities for individual bases were not recorded, and no much larger clone is one base off. The library was obtained by 5' RACE. For sequencing, a NextSeq 500 was employed. In the TCR library protocol, a unique molecular identifier was attached to each TCR cDNA molecule so that PCR and sequencing errors could be corrected. From the authors' description of their analysis: TCR identification, UMI-based error correction and CDR3 extraction were all carried out with Decombinator tools. TCRs above a frequency of 2 per 1,000, corresponding to the top 1% of the tumor frequency distribution, were defined as expanded. Renyi diversity was computed with the R vegan package after each repertoire had been subsampled 100 times to 5,000 TCRs. CDR3 similarity networks were built from amino acid triplet string-kernel similarity, connecting CDR3s with pairwise similarity above 0.82. In-frame beta chains were kept once TCRdb had trimmed the public reads at Q25 with fastp and called clones with MiXCR. Rows merge per CDR3 protein into single entries with the most common DNA and genes. Clone size and V and J calls follow TCRdb, not the original study. Counted in this sample were 55,000 to 75,000 distinct CDR3 sequences; around 9.3% of them appeared once. 1.5% to 2% of the sample belongs to the ten largest clones.

As encoded in the germline V gene (reference sequence), CDR1 is SEHNR while CDR2 is FQNEAQ. There are 12 amino acids in the CDR3, from cysteine to phenylalanine inclusive. The read is trimmed to its CDR3 DNA, 36 bases read in frame from base 1. The trim is 3 bases for V and 10 bases for J, with a gap of 10 bases between the germline ends. This specimen's time point label, interpreted: blood at routine non-recurrence follow-up after resection. For TCR sequencing, whole RNA was extracted from tumor and nontumor lung tissue, or from cryopreserved PBMC samples, and no cell sorting was done. A patient was chosen for TCR sequencing only when enough RNA was available from at least two tumor regions.

The V and J genes are TRBV7-9 and TRBJ2-1, with no D gene named confidently. Material: PBMCs, obtained at follow-up. This clonotype originated in a female donor with early-stage non-small cell lung cancer. The DNA is TGTGCCAGCAGCTTCGACCGAACGGAGCAGTTCTTC. Its amino acids are CASSFDRTEQFF. Reference TRBV7-9 and TRBJ2-1 proteins supply the regions before and after the CDR3; the full variable domain is: DTGVSQNPRHKITKRGQNVTFRCDPISEHNRLYWYRQTLGQGPEFLTYFQNEAQLEKSRLLSDRFSAERPKGSFSTLEIQRTEQGDSAMYLCASSFDRTEQFFGPGTRLTVL.